This entry lists 29 T cell receptor beta chains sequenced from one sample in a study of molecular identifiers for immune sequencing clone quantification. TCRdb used MiXCR to reprocess the PCR reads, holding one entry per CDR3 protein. In the table there are about 640,000 distinct CDR3 sequences, 20% of which are singletons. Source material: naive CD8+ T cells from blood, with Jurkat cell RNA spiked in. The subset was: FACS-sorted CD8+CD4-CCR7+CD45RA+ naive T cells. The receptors were sampled from a human donor in good health. Some libraries in this study had Jurkat cell RNA spiked in.

Note on this clonotype: The junction departs from the called germline gene at one end, perhaps through a read error. The chain links TRBV3-1 to TRBJ2-1; D uncertain. This CDR3 spans 17 amino acids. Germline V gene data show CDR1 as LGHDT and CDR2 as YNNKEL (reference sequence). The CDR3, as DNA: TGTGCCAGCGGCCAAGTCCTGGGATTTGTTGTGGACAATGAGCAGTTCTTC. Protein product: CASGQVLGFVVDNEQFF.

This clonotype was counted ten times or more. V gene TRBV4-1 combines with J gene TRBJ2-7, with a weak D call TRBD2 (6 bases). The CDR3 is 14 residues long. Germline V gene lookup returns CDR1 MGHRA and CDR2 YSYEKL. V lost 1 base, J lost 4 bases, and 11 bases lay in between. The CDR3 protein is CASSQAPGEYEQYF. CDR3 sequence (DNA): TGCGCCAGCAGCCAAGCTCCGGGGGAATACGAGCAGTACTTC.

This clonotype was detected many times. J is TRBJ1-5 and V is TRBV20-1; no clear D gene. This CDR3 is built from 14 residues. Trimming took off 3 bases at V and 0 bases at J, with 9 bases between the two ends. Per germline, CDR1 DFQATT and CDR2 SNEGSKA (reference sequence). The CDR3: CSASLSNSNQPQHF. CDR3 DNA sequence: TGCAGTGCTAGTTTATCAAATAGCAATCAGCCCCAGCATTTT.

Note on this clonotype: This clone may be a read error of a much larger clone one base away. The CDR3 bases are TGTGCCAGCAGCTTAGGGGGACTAGGGACACTCGTTGGCACTGAAGCTTTCTTT. This encodes CASSLGGLGTLVGTEAFF. This sequence joins TRBV7-9 and TRBJ1-1, with a possible D match to TRBD1 (6 bases). V shed 1 base and J shed 4 bases, with 22 bases lying between them. The CDR3 loop spans 18 amino acids. Germline CDR1 reads SEHNR; CDR2 reads FQNEAQ (reference sequence).

In this sample, this clonotype turned up many times. This chain connects TRBV7-2 to TRBJ2-7; D is uncertain. CDR3 length equals 13 residues. Germline V gene lookup returns CDR1 SGHTA and CDR2 FQGNSA. V lost 3 bases and J 3 bases, leaving 9 bases between the germline ends. The CDR3, as DNA: TGTGCCAGCAGCTTGGACCTGAGCTACGAGCAGTACTTC. Amino acids: CASSLDLSYEQYF.

This clonotype occurred a few times. The chain employs TRBV10-3 and TRBJ2-3; D tentatively reads TRBD1 or TRBD2 (5 bases each). The germline CDR1 and CDR2 sequences are ENHRY and SYGVKD. Trimming removed 0 bases at V and 6 bases at J, with 10 bases between. The CDR3 covers 14 residues. This CDR3 is CAISESAEGDTQYF. DNA of the CDR3: TGTGCCATCAGTGAGTCGGCAGAGGGGGATACGCAGTATTTT.

This sequence joins TRBV5-4 and TRBJ2-7; the match to TRBD1 covers 10 bases. Per the germline V gene, CDR1 is SGHNT and CDR2 is YYREEE (reference sequence). Trimming cost V 4 bases and J 6 bases; bases outside gene matches: 7. CDR3 length equals 14 residues. The CDR3 DNA reads as TGTGCCAGCAGCCCCCGAGACAGGGGGCCCGAGCAGTACTTC. Translation: CASSPRDRGPEQYF.

To note about this clonotype: A read error is possible here, since a much larger clone lies one base away. The gene calls are TRBV12-3 or TRBV12-4 and TRBJ1-2, with unresolved D. The CDR3 has 12 amino acids. CDR3 amino acids: CASSDTAYGYAF. CDR3 sequence (DNA): TGTGCCAGCAGTGACACCGCTTATGGCTACGCCTTC.

This clonotype was seen many times. The chain uses TRBV9 and TRBJ2-5; maybe TRBD1 (5 bases). CDR3 length equals 14 residues. Germline V gene data show CDR1 as SGDLS and CDR2 as YYNGEE. Between the trimmed V and J ends, which lost 0 bases and 5 bases, there was a span of 11 bases. CDR3: CASSVDRGIETQYF. Written as DNA, the CDR3 is TGTGCCAGCAGCGTAGATAGGGGAATCGAGACCCAGTACTTC.

V gene TRBV4-3 combines with J gene TRBJ2-7; D is ambiguous. The CDR3 length is 15 residues. Germline V gene lookup returns CDR1 LGHNA and CDR2 YSLEER. V was pared by 0 bases and J by 3 bases, with 12 bases between. The CDR3 sequence is CASSQDYQPVYEQYF. CDR3 DNA: TGCGCCAGCAGCCAAGATTACCAGCCAGTCTACGAGCAGTACTTC.

CDR3 nucleotide sequence: TGTGCCAGCAGTTACTCGTCAAGCGGGGGCGAGTTATATCGGAATCAGCCCCAGCATTTT. It codes for CASSYSSSGGELYRNQPQHF. This chain joins TRBV6-2 or TRBV6-3 and TRBJ1-5; maybe TRBD1 (6 bases). CDR3 size: 20 residues. V lost 0 bases to trimming and J lost 4 bases, with 25 bases between them. Germline assignment: CDR1 MNHEY and CDR2 SVGEGT.

As to this clonotype: A junction boundary mismatches the germline segment, possibly from a read error. The rearrangement links TRBV2 to TRBJ1-4; D is unresolved. The V gene's germline CDR1 is SNHLY and CDR2 FYNNEI. The length of the CDR3 is 13 residues. CDR3 nucleotide sequence: TGTGCCAGCAATGAGGTGCCTAATGAAAAACTGTCTTTT. This sequence encodes CASNEVPNEKLSF.

The sample holds a few counts of this clonotype. An end of the junction does not agree with germline; a read error may underlie this. The chain recombines TRBV27 with TRBJ1-1; TRBD1 aligns across 11 bases. The CDR3 is 15 residues long. CDR1 MNHEY and CDR2 SMNVEV come from the germline V gene (reference sequence). Here the CDR3 DNA reads TGTGCCAGCAGTCTATCCGGGACAGGGGGTACTGAAGCTTTCTTT. Translating gives CASSLSGTGGTEAFF.

This clonotype was seen at least ten times. The chain couples TRBV30 to TRBJ2-7, with unresolved D. Trimming took off 0 bases at V and 6 bases at J, with 9 bases between the two ends. CDR3 length: 12 residues. Germline lookup yields CDR1 GTSNPN and CDR2 SVGIG (reference sequence). CDR3 bases: TGTGCCTGGAGTGTACTTCGCTCCGAGCAGTACTTC. Translating it yields CAWSVLRSEQYF.

This clonotype appeared many times. The V and J genes are TRBV6-6 and TRBJ1-5, with 7 bases fitting TRBD1. The CDR3 length is 17 residues. Trimming took 0 bases from V and 3 from J; bases not matched to a gene: 8. The germline CDR1 and CDR2 sequences are MNHNY and SVGAGI (reference sequence). CDR3 loop: CASSYSGTANSNQPQHF. The CDR3 DNA is TGTGCCAGCAGTTACTCGGGGACAGCCAATTCCAATCAGCCCCAGCATTTT.

This clonotype was observed at least ten times. The rearrangement uses TRBV14 and TRBJ1-2; unclear D gene. Germline lookup yields CDR1 SGHDN and CDR2 FVKESK. The CDR3 covers 16 residues. Trimming took 1 base from V and 4 from J, leaving 16 bases between them. This CDR3 reads CASSQGINSFFYGYTF. The CDR3 DNA is TGTGCCAGCAGCCAAGGAATTAACAGCTTCTTCTATGGCTACACCTTC. Using reference TRBV14 and TRBJ1-2 for the parts outside the CDR3, the full variable domain is EAGVTQFPSHSVIEKGQTVTLRCDPISGHDNLYWYRRVMGKEIKFLLHFVKESKQDESGMPNNRFLAERTGGTYSTLKVQPAELEDSGVYFCASSQGINSFFYGYTFGSGTRLTVV.

This clonotype was recorded a few times. J is TRBJ2-1 and V is TRBV20-1, with TRBD2 identical over 7 bases. The CDR3 runs 16 residues. With V trimmed by 3 bases and J by 9 bases, 17 bases remained unmatched. CDR1 and CDR2 (germline): DFQATT, SNEGSKA (reference sequence). The CDR3 here is CSARGPAAGRASEQFF. The CDR3 nucleotides read TGCAGTGCTAGGGGGCCCGCAGCGGGGCGGGCTAGTGAGCAGTTCTTC.

This clonotype showed up many times. The chain has TRBV5-1 and TRBJ2-7; no definite D call. The V and J ends lost 0 bases and 3 bases respectively, with 13 bases between them. From germline, CDR1 is SGHRS and CDR2 YFSETQ. The CDR3 contains 15 residues. CDR3 in DNA: TGCGCCAGCAGCTTGGCGGGCTGGGGATACTACGAGCAGTACTTC. It encodes CASSLAGWGYYEQYF.

This clonotype was seen a few times. V is TRBV28 and J is TRBJ2-3; D gene ambiguous. The CDR3 is 14 residues long. Trimming shortened V by 2 bases and J by 6 bases, and 12 bases separated the two germline ends. The germline CDR1 and CDR2 sequences are MDHEN and SYDVKM. The DNA for the CDR3 is TGTGCCAGCAGTTTAACTTCCGGTCACGATACGCAGTATTTT. Translated: CASSLTSGHDTQYF.

In its sample, this clonotype was seen many times. This chain links TRBV6-5 with TRBJ2-3; D remains ambiguous. Trimming removed 4 bases from V and 4 bases from J, with 9 bases in between. Germline V gene sequence: CDR1 MNHEY, CDR2 SVGAGI. The CDR3 totals 13 residues. CDR3 nucleotide sequence: TGTGCCAGCAGTTCCGCATCGGCAGATACGCAGTATTTT. Translated: CASSSASADTQYF.

For this clonotype: A read error may be the cause here, since a much bigger clone is one base away. The rearrangement joins TRBV6-2 or TRBV6-3 to TRBJ2-7, with TRBD1 matching 8 bases. CDR1 is MNHEY, CDR2 SVGEGT, per germline. This CDR3 is built from 15 residues. The CDR3 DNA reads as TGTGCCGGCAGTTTCTCTCCGGGACAGGACTACGAGCAGTACTTC. Protein: CAGSFSPGQDYEQYF.

This clonotype appeared a few times. CDR3 nucleotide sequence: TGTGCCAGCAGCTTAGGCGTGGATAGCTCCTACAATGAGCAGTTCTTC. It yields the protein CASSLGVDSSYNEQFF. The chain employs TRBV7-3 and TRBJ2-1; D remains unclear. V was shortened by 2 bases and J by 0 bases, with 11 bases between the two germline ends. Germline-derived CDR1 and CDR2 are SGHTA and FQGTGA. The CDR3 runs to 16 residues.

This clonotype showed up just once. The rearrangement uses TRBV3-2 and TRBJ2-3; the table names TRBD1, a call not compared with the DNA. TRBV3-2 is tagged as a pseudogene. The CDR3 is 16 residues long. CDR3 sequence reads: CASRQVEGVVTDTQYF. CDR3 bases: TGTGCCAGCAGGCAAGTGGAGGGGGTAGTAACAGATACGCAGTATTTT.

This clonotype came up a few times. The chain couples TRBV7-9 to TRBJ2-1; D is ambiguous. This CDR3 region has 12 residues. V was shortened by 4 bases and J by 9 bases, with 10 bases between the two germline ends. CDR1 is SEHNR, CDR2 FQNEAQ, per germline (reference sequence). As DNA, the CDR3 is TGTGCCAGCAGCTGGAACATTGTTGAGCAGTTCTTC. Its translation is CASSWNIVEQFF. Full variable domain (outside the CDR3, taken from reference TRBV7-9 and TRBJ2-1): DTGVSQNPRHKITKRGQNVTFRCDPISEHNRLYWYRQTLGQGPEFLTYFQNEAQLEKSRLLSDRFSAERPKGSFSTLEIQRTEQGDSAMYLCASSWNIVEQFFGPGTRLTVL.

This clonotype occurred many times. The gene calls are TRBV27 and TRBJ2-7; tentative D call: TRBD1 (5 bases). CDR1 is MNHEY and CDR2 is SMNVEV in the germline V gene (reference sequence). The CDR3 loop spans 13 amino acids. The ends were cut back, 4 bases at V and 5 bases at J, with 12 bases in the middle. The CDR3 DNA sequence: TGTGCCAGCAGTTGGACACCCGGCCACGAGCAGTACTTC. This codes for CASSWTPGHEQYF.

Details on this clonotype: The CDR3 ends on some other residue instead of the conserved phenylalanine or tryptophan, so this is likely a read error. It is unclear where the CDR3 begins or ends on the DNA, so no DNA is shown, and the CDR3 is as TCRdb lists it. The chain joins TRBV21-1 to TRBJ2-5; the table's D gene call, TRBD2, was not cross checked with the DNA. TRBV21-1 is marked as a pseudogene. The CDR3 contains 17 residues when both ends are counted. CDR3 protein: CASSKDKASGEQETQYS.

The chain recombines TRBV19 with TRBJ1-1, with 10 bases matching TRBD1. There are 15 residues in the CDR3. The germline V gene encodes CDR1 LNHDA and CDR2 SQIVND (reference sequence). With 3 bases clipped from V and 2 bases from J, the junction kept 3 bases outside the gene matches. CDR3 amino acids: CASSMTGGANTEAFF. The CDR3 DNA reads as TGTGCCAGTAGTATGACAGGGGGCGCCAACACTGAAGCTTTCTTT.

This clonotype was seen many times. This chain joins TRBV7-6 and TRBJ2-3; 10 bases are a match to TRBD2. Per the germline V gene, CDR1 is SGHVS and CDR2 is FNYEAQ. With 1 base clipped from V and 2 bases from J, the junction kept 6 bases outside the gene matches. The CDR3 has 17 residues. CDR3 amino acids: CASSLDGSGRTTDTQYF. The CDR3 DNA reads as TGTGCCAGCAGCTTAGATGGTAGCGGGAGGACCACAGATACGCAGTATTTT.

Notes on this clonotype: A much larger clone lies a single base off, so this may be a read error. The V call is TRBV27, the J call TRBJ2-7; D possibly corresponds to TRBD1 (7 bases). The germline V and J ends were trimmed by 5 bases and 5 bases, with 16 bases remaining between them. The CDR3 length is 14 residues. CDR1 MNHEY and CDR2 SMNVEV come from the germline V gene (reference sequence). For the CDR3, the DNA is TGTGCCAGCAGTGCCGTGACAGGGAGGCACGAGCAGTACTTC. Translation: CASSAVTGRHEQYF.